This entry features one T cell receptor (beta chain) sequence. This sample was included in a study of T-cell reconstitution after alpha-beta-depleted transplantation in children. The CDR3 runs 12 residues. V was clipped by 4 bases and J by 0 bases, with 6 bases between them. The germline V gene encodes CDR1 SQVTM and CDR2 ANQGSEA. Preparing the TCRbeta library involved the use of unique molecular identifiers. Using its own MiXCR run on the PCR reads, TCRdb lists one record per CDR3 protein. The profile covers about 540,000 distinct CDR3 sequences, with 15% to 20% appearing a single time and 3.3% taken by the ten largest.

V usage is TRBV29-1 and J usage is TRBJ2-5; D gene unclear. The input for sequencing was PBMCs from the stem cell graft donor, taken from the stem cell graft. The TCR originated in a human donor who donated a stem cell graft to a child with acute lymphoblastic leukemia. For the CDR3, the DNA is TGCAGCGTTGTTCAGTACCAAGAGACCCAGTACTTC. This gives the protein CSVVQYQETQYF.